This TCR beta chain was captured by sequencing in a study of T-cell reconstitution after alpha-beta-depleted transplantation in children (dated by TCRdb to about 2016). At the level of the whole study: Using TCR repertoire profiling, the study followed T-cell immune reconstitution in a quantitative way in children after TCRalphabeta/CD19-depleted allogeneic hematopoietic cell transplantation.

This clonotype appeared many times. The target of this receptor is not known. No qualities accompany the bases; no much larger clone lies one base away. Library construction relied on PCR. For sequencing, an Illumina HiSeq 2500 was employed. TCR libraries were prepared with molecular barcoding, using unique molecular identifiers to normalize TCRbeta repertoire quantification. TCRdb reprocessed the public reads (quality trimming at Q25 with fastp, clone calling with MiXCR) and kept in-frame beta chains. Each entry is one CDR3 protein sequence, shown with its most common DNA and genes. In this sample the table shows about 640,000 distinct CDR3 sequences, roughly 15% of which occur a single time. The top ten clonotypes cover around 0.96% of the sample. Cut back by 2 bases and 1 base, the V and J ends lie 17 bases apart. The germline V gene specifies MNHEY as CDR1 and SVGAGI as CDR2. The CDR3 has 17 amino acids, counting the end cysteine and phenylalanine. Only the CDR3 DNA stays, 51 bases, in frame from base 1.

The chain joins TRBV6-5 to TRBJ2-5; the best D guess is TRBD2, with 5 bases matching. This material consisted of PBMCs from the stem cell graft donor, taken from the stem cell graft. The receptor's source is a human donor who donated a stem cell graft to a child with acute myeloid leukemia. DNA sequence: TGTGCCAGCAGTTACGTGCCGGGAAGACGCCTCCAAGAGACCCAGTACTTC. It encodes CASSYVPGRRLQETQYF.